Below, one T cell receptor (beta chain) is given with its context. Its target antigen remains unknown. Base quality data are lacking; no much larger clone is found one base away. The entire isolated RNA was reverse transcribed using the High Capacity cDNA Reverse Transcription Kit, and thus expressed TCRB transcripts were sequenced. Deep immunoSEQ sequencing was performed on naive, central memory and regulatory T cell samples, with an average of roughly 3.3 million total reads per sample. Sorted cells were lysed in RLT buffer, and RNA was extracted using DNase-treated RNeasy Micro or Mini kits according to cell number. Each cell subset was processed on its own to prevent cross-contamination, while patient and healthy donor samples were processed together. The immunoSEQ multiplex PCR was used to amplify TCRB sequences from cDNA, generating 87-bp fragments that spanned the CDR3 region. The amplicons were sequenced using the Illumina HiSeq platform. In the paper's pipeline: PCR bias was corrected computationally using synthetic template baselines, and reads within Hamming distance 2 were collapsed, with unmergeable singletons discarded. Reads were aligned against IMGT to assign V, D and J genes, CDR3 length and insertions or deletions at six rearrangement sites. Clonotype counts were normalized to sorted cell number within each subset before computing true diversity and Gini coefficients with the tcR R package. Repertoire sharing was quantified using the overlap coefficient calculated on TCRB nucleotide sequences. As a proxy for the pre-selection repertoire, out-of-frame TCRB sequences from naive cells were analyzed. Entries here come from immuneACCESS through TCRdb and include only in-frame sequences with V and J called. Some clones fail to appear in such tables; in the studies checked, an unresolved V gene covers under half of the shortfall, and the cause of the remainder is unknown. Clone size and the V and J calls come from that table; the DNA yielded D and trimming. The sample table holds 200,000 to 300,000 clones, of which under 13% were seen once. The top ten hold around 0.017% of the sample.

This record comes from a study of beta chain features in type 1 diabetes (dated 2018 in TCRdb). Regarding the study in general: Patients and healthy donors did not differ in mean age, gender distribution, total cell number or subset yield. A total of under 140,000,000 sorted cells were examined across all samples, and the number of cells per subset was strongly correlated with RNA yield. Naive and central memory subsets were obtained from all 30 or so donors, but regulatory and stem cell-like memory subsets were isolated from only 8 patients and roughly eight healthy donors. In the study, recently diagnosed type 1 diabetes patients and matched healthy donors were compared on the TCRB repertoires of their sorted circulating CD4+ T cell subsets. What the study reported, not specific to this receptor: Because the HLA sub-analyses included only small numbers of individuals, any influence of HLA type on TCRB rearrangement was left unresolved. In all four CD4+ subsets, TCRB CDR3 length was moderately but significantly shorter in type 1 diabetes patients. Naive, central memory and regulatory TCRB repertoires appeared to be more alike among patients than among healthy donors. Patients with type 1 diabetes made fewer insertions and deleted more nucleotides at VDJ recombination sites, implying thymic rearrangement abnormalities. PCR might favor shorter templates, but patient and control samples were amplified and corrected together, so any skew would affect both groups equally. Because cDNA was sequenced instead of genomic DNA, activated cells with high expression could be over-represented, although the groups did not differ in activation or CD3 levels.

From the cysteine through the phenylalanine, the CDR3 covers 10 amino acids. Just CDR3 DNA is preserved here, 30 bases in frame from base 1. The V and J ends are trimmed by 4 bases and 5 bases, leaving 5 bases between them. From a lookup of the germline V gene, CDR1 and CDR2 are SQVTM and ANQGSEA. From each donor, a single peripheral blood sample of 100 to 150 mL on average was drawn into heparinised tubes. A BD FACSAria II was used to sort naive, central memory, regulatory and stem cell-like memory CD4+ T cells with a panel that included CD45RO, CCR7, CD25, CD127, CD95 and CD27. All sorted populations exceeded 98% purity. PBMCs were isolated right away by Lymphoprep density gradient centrifugation and were stained directly, without culture. So that batch effects would be minimized, each experiment stained and sorted samples in pairs, pairing one healthy donor with one patient.

Recombination joined TRBV29-1 with TRBJ2-5; the D segment cannot be called with confidence. This TCR was sampled from a man younger than 40 with type 1 diabetes. Sequenced material: naive CD4+ T cells from blood. The cell subset or site label for this specimen denotes: true naive CD4+ T cells. Read as DNA, the sequence is TGCAGCGTTGGGCCGGAGACCCAGTACTTC. The translation is CSVGPETQYF.